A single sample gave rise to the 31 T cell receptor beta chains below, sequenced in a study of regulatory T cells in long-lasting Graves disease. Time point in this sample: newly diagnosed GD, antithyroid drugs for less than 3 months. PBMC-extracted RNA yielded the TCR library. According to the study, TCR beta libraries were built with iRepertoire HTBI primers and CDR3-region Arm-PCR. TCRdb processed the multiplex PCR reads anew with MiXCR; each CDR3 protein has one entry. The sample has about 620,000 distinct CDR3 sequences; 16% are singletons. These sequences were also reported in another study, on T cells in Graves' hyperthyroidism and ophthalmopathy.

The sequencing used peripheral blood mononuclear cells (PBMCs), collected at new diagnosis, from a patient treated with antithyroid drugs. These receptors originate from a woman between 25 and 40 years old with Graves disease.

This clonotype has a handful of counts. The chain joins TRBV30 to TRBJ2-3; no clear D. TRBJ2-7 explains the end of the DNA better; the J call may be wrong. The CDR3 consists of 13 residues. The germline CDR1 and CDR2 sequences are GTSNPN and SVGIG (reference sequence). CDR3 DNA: TGTGCCTGGAGTAGAGACACTCCCGACGAGCAGTACTTC. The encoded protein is CAWSRDTPDEQYF.

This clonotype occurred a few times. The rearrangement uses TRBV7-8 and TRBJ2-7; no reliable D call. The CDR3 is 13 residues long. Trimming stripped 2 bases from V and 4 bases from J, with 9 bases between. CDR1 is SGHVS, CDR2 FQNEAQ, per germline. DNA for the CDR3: TGTGCCAGCAGCTTATTTAAAGATTACGAGCAGTACTTC. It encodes CASSLFKDYEQYF. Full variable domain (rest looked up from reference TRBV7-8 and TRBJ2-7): GAGVSQSPRYKVAKRGQDVALRCDPISGHVSLFWYQQALGQGPEFLTYFQNEAQLDKSGLPSDRFFAERPEGSVSTLKIQRTQQEDSAVYLCASSLFKDYEQYFGPGTRLTVT.

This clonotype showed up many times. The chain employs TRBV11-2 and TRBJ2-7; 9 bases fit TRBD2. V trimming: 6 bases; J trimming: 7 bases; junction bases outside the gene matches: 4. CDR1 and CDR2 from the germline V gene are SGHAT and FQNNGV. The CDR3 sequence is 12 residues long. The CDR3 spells CASRASGTEQYF. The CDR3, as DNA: TGTGCCAGCAGGGCTAGCGGGACAGAGCAGTACTTC. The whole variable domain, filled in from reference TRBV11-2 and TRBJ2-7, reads EAGVAQSPRYKIIEKRQSVAFWCNPISGHATLYWYQQILGQGPKLLIQFQNNGVVDDSQLPKDRFSAERLKGVDSTLKIQPAKLEDSAVYLCASRASGTEQYFGPGTRLTVT.

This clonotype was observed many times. CDR3 DNA sequence: TGTGCCAGCAGTTATGGGGGGCTCTACGAGCAGTACTTC. Amino acid sequence: CASSYGGLYEQYF. The gene calls are TRBV6-2 or TRBV6-3 and TRBJ2-7, with D perhaps assigned TRBD1 or TRBD2 (6 bases each). V lost 3 bases and J lost 3, with 9 bases in between. CDR1 and CDR2 from the germline V gene are MNHEY and SVGEGT. This CDR3 contains 13 residues.

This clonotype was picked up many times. The CDR3 loop is CAISRTGGVYEQYF. The CDR3 DNA reads as TGTGCCATCAGTCGGACAGGGGGTGTCTACGAGCAGTACTTC. The chain couples TRBV10-3 to TRBJ2-7; 10 positions agree with TRBD1. The CDR3 extends over 14 amino acids. Losses at the gene ends were 5 bases for V and 3 bases for J; bases not matched to a gene: 4. Germline CDR1 is ENHRY and CDR2 is SYGVKD.

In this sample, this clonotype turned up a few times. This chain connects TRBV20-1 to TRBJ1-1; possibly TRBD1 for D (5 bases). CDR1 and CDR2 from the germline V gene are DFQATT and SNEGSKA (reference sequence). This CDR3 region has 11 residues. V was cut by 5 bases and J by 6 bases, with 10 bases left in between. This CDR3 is CSAWDSPEAFF. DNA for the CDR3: TGCAGTGCTTGGGACTCTCCTGAAGCTTTCTTT.

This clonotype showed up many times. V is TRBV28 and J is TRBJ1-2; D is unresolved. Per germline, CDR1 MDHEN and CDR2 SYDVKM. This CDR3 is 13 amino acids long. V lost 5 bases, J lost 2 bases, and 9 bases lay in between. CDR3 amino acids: CASSRDYNYGYTF. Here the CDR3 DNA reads TGTGCCAGCAGTCGGGATTACAACTATGGCTACACCTTC.

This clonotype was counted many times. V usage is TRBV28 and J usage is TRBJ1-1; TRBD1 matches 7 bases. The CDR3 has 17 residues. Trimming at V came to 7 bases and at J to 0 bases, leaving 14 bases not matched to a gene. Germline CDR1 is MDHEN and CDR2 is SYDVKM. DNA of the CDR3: TGTGCCAGCACCCCCATAGGAAGAGGGACAGTGAACACTGAAGCTTTCTTT. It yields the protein CASTPIGRGTVNTEAFF.

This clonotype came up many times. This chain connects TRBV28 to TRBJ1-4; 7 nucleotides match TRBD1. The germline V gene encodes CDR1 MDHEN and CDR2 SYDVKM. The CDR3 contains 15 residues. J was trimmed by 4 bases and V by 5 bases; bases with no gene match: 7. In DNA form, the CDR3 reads TGTGCCAGCAGTCCTTCAGGGGGGGGTAATGAAAAACTGTTTTTT. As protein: CASSPSGGGNEKLFF.

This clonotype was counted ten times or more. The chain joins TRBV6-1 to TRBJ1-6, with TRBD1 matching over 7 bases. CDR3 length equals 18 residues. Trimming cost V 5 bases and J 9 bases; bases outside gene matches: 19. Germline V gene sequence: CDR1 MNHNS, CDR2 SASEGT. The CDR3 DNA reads TGTGCCAGCAGTCCCGGGACAGAACACCCTCAAAGGAGTTCACCCCTCCACTTT. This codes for CASSPGTEHPQRSSPLHF.

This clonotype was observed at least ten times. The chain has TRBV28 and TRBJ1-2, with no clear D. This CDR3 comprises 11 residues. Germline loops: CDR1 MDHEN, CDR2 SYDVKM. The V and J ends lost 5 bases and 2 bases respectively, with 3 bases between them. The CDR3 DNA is TGTGCCAGCAGTAACAACTATGGCTACACCTTC. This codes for CASSNNYGYTF.

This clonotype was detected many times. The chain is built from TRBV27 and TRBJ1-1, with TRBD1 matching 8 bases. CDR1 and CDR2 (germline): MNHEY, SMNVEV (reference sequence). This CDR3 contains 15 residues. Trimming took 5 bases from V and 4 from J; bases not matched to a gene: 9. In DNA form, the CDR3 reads TGTGCCAGCAGTGCCCTGACAGGGGTTCCCACTGAAGCTTTCTTT. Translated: CASSALTGVPTEAFF.

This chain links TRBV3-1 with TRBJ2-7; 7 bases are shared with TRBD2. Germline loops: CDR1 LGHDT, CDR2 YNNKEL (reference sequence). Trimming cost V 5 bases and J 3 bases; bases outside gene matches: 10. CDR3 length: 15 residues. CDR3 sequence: CASSGRTRPIYEQYF. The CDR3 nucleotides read TGTGCCAGCAGCGGGCGGACTAGACCAATCTACGAGCAGTACTTC.

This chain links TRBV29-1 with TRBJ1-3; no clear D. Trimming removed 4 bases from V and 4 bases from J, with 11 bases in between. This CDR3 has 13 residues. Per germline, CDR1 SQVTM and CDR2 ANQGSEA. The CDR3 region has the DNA TGCAGCGTTGGGGGTTTTATCGGAAACACCATATATTTT. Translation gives CSVGGFIGNTIYF.

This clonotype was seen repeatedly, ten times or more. The CDR3, as DNA: TGCGCCAGCAGCTTGGAAGGACAGGGTGGGGAAAAACTGTTTTTT. This sequence encodes CASSLEGQGGEKLFF. V gene TRBV5-1 combines with J gene TRBJ1-4, with 8 nucleotides matching TRBD1. J lost 8 bases, V lost 0 bases, and 6 bases had no gene match. This CDR3 spans 15 amino acids. In germline, CDR1 is SGHRS, CDR2 YFSETQ.

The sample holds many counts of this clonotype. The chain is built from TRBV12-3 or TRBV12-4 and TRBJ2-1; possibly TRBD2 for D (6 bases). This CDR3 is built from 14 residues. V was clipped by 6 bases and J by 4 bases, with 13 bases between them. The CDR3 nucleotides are TGTGCCAGCAGGGTGACTAGATTATACAATGAGCAGTTCTTC. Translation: CASRVTRLYNEQFF.

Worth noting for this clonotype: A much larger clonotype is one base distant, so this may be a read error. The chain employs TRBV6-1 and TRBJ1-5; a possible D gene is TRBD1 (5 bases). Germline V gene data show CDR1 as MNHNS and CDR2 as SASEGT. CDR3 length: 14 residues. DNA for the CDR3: TGTGCCGGCAGTCCCAGGGCCGGCAATCAGCCCCAGCATTTT. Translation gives CAGSPRAGNQPQHF.

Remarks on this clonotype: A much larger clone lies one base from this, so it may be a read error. The CDR3 bases are TGTGCCAGCAGTTTGGGGGGTAGGAGGGCTTTCTTT. Encoded protein: CASSLGGRRAFF. The chain couples TRBV12-3 or TRBV12-4 to TRBJ1-1; TRBD1 might be the D (5 bases). This CDR3 is 12 amino acids long. V gave up 3 bases and J gave up 11 bases, with 13 bases separating them.

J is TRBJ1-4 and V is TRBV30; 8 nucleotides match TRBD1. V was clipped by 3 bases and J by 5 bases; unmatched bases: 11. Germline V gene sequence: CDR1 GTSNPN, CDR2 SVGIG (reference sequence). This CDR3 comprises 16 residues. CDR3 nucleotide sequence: TGTGCCTGGAGAAGGCCTACGGACAGGGTGAATGAAAAACTGTTTTTT. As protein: CAWRRPTDRVNEKLFF. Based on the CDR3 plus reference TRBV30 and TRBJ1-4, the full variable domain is SQTIHQWPATLVQPVGSPLSLECTVEGTSNPNLYWYRQAAGRGLQLLFYSVGIGQISSEVPQNLSASRPQDRQFILSSKKLLLSDSGFYLCAWRRPTDRVNEKLFFGSGTQLSVL.

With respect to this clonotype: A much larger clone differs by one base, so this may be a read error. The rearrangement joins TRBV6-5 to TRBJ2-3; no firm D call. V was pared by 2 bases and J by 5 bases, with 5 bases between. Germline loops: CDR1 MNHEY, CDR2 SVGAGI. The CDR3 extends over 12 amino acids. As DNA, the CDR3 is TGTGCCAGCAGTTACATAGGAGATACGCAGTATTTT. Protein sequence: CASSYIGDTQYF.

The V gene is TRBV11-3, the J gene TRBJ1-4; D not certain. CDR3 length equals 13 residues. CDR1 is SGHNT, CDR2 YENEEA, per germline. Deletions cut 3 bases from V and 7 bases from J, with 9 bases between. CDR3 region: CASSLRAGEKLFF. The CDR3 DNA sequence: TGTGCCAGCAGCTTGAGGGCTGGTGAAAAACTGTTTTTT.

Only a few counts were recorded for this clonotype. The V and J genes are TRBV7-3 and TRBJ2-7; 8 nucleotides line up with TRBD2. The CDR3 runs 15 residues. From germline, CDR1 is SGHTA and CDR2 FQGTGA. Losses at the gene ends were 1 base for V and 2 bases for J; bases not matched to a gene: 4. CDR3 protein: CASSLNPGRAYEQYF. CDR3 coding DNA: TGTGCCAGCAGCTTAAACCCCGGGAGGGCCTACGAGCAGTACTTC.

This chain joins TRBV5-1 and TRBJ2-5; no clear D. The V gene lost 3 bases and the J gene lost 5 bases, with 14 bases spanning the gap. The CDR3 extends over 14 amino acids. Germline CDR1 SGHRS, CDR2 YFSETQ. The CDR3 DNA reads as TGCGCCAGCAGCTCCCCGCCGGGCGTCGAGACCCAGTACTTC. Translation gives CASSSPPGVETQYF.

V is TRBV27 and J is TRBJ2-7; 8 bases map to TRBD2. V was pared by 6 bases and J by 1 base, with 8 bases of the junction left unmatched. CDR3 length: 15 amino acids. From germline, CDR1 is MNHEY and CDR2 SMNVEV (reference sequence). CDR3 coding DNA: TGTGCCAGCAGCAGAGCGGGAGTCGGGTCCTACGAGCAGTACTTC. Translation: CASSRAGVGSYEQYF.

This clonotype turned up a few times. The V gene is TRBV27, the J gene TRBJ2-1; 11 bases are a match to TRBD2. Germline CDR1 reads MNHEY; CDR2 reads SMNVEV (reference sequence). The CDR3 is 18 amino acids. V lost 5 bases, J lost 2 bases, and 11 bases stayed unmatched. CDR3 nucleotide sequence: TGTGCCAGCAGTCCCCGACTCATAGCGGGAGGGGCCTACAATGAGCAGTTCTTC. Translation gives CASSPRLIAGGAYNEQFF.

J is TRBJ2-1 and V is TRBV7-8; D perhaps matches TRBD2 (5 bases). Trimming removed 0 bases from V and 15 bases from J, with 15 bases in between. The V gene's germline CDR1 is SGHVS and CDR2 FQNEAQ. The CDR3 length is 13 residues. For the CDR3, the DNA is TGTGCCAGCAGCTTAGCGCTAGAGGGAGTTAGGTTCTTC. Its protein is CASSLALEGVRFF.

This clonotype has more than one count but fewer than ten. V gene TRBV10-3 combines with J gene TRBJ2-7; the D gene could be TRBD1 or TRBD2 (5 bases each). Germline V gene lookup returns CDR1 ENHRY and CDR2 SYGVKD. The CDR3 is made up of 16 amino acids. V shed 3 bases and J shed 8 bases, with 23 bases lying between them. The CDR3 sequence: CAISDLTGTPSGKQYF. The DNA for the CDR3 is TGTGCCATCAGTGACTTAACCGGGACCCCCTCGGGGAAGCAGTACTTC.

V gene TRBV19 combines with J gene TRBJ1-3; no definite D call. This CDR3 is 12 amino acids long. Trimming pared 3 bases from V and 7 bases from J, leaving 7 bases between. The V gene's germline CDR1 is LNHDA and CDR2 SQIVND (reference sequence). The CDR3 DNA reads TGTGCCAGTAGTATGGTGGGTAACACCATATATTTT. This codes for CASSMVGNTIYF.

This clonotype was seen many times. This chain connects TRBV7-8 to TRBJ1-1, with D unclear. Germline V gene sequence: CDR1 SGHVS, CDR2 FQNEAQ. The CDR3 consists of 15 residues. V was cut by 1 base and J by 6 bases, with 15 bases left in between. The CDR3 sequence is CASSLVRAPSSEAFF. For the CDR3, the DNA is TGTGCCAGCAGCTTAGTGCGTGCCCCGAGTTCTGAAGCTTTCTTT. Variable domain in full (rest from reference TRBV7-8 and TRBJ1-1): GAGVSQSPRYKVAKRGQDVALRCDPISGHVSLFWYQQALGQGPEFLTYFQNEAQLDKSGLPSDRFFAERPEGSVSTLKIQRTQQEDSAVYLCASSLVRAPSSEAFFGQGTRLTVV.

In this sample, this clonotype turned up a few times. The CDR3 bases are TGCGCCAGCAGGCCTTGGGGGTTCTCGCACGAGCAGTACTTC. It encodes CASRPWGFSHEQYF. The J gene is TRBJ2-7, the V gene TRBV5-1; TRBD1 or TRBD2 may be the D gene (5 bases each). With 5 bases removed from V and 5 bases from J, the gap between germline ends came to 17 bases. The CDR3 sequence is 14 residues long. Looked up from germline, CDR1 is SGHRS and CDR2 is YFSETQ.

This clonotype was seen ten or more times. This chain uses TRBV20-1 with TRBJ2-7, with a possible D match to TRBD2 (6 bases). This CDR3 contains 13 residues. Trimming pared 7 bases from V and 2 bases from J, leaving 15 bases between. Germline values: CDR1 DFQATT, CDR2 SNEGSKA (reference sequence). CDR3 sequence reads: CSVGGALPYEQYF. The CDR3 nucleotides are TGCAGTGTTGGCGGGGCGCTTCCCTACGAGCAGTACTTC.